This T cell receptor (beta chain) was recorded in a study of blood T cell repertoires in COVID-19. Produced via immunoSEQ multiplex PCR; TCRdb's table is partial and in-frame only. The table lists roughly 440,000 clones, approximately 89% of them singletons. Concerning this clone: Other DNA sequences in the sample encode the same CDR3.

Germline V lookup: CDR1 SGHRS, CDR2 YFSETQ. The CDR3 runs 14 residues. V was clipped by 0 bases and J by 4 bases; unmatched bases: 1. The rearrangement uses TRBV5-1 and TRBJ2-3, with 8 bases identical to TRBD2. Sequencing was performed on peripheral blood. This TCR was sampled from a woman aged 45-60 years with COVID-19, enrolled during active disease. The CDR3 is CASSLVGGADTQYF. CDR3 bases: TGCGCCAGCAGCTTGGTCGGGGGGGCAGATACGCAGTATTTT. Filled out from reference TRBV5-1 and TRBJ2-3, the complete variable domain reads KAGVTQTPRYLIKTRGQQVTLSCSPISGHRSVSWYQQTPGQGLQFLFEYFSETQRNKGNFPGRFSGRQFSNSRSEMNVSTLELGDSALYLCASSLVGGADTQYFGPGTRLTVL.